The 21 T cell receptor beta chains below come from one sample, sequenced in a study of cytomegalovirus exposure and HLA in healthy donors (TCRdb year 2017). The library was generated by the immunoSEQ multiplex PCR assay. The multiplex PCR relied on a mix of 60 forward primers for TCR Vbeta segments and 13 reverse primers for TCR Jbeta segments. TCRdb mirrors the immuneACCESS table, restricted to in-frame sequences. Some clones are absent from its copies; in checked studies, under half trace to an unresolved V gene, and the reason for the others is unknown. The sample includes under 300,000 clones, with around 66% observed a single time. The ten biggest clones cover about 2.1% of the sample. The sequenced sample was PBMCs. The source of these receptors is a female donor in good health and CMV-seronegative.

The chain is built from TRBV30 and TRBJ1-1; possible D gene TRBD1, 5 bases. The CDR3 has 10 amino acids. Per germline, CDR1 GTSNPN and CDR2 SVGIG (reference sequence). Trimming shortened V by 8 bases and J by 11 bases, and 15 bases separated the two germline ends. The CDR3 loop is CAGSDKVAFF. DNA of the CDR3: TGTGCCGGTTCGGACAAGGTGGCTTTCTTT.

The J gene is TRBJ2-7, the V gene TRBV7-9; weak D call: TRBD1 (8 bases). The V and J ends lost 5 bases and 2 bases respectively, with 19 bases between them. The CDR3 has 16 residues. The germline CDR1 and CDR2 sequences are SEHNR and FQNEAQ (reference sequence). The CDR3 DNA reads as TGTGCCAGCAGCCATACAGGGGGGGGTGGGCCCTACGAGCAGTACTTC. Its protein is CASSHTGGGGPYEQYF.

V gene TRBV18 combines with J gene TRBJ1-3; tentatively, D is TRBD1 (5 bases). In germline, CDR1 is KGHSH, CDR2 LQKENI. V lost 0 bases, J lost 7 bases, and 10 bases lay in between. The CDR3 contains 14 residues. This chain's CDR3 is CASSPPGQGNTIYF. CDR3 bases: TGTGCCAGCTCACCACCGGGGCAGGGCAACACCATATATTTT.

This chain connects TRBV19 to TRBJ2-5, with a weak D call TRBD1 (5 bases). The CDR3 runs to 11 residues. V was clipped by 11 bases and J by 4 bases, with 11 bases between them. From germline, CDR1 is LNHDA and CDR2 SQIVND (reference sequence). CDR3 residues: CASATGETQYF. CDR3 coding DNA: TGTGCCTCGGCTACAGGAGAGACCCAGTACTTC.

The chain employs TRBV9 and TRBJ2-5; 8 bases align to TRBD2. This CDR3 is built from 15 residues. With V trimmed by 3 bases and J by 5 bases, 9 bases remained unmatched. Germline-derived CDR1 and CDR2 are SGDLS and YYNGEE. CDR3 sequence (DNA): TGTGCCAGCAGCGCCGGGACTAGTAGGTCGGAGACCCAGTACTTC. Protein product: CASSAGTSRSETQYF.

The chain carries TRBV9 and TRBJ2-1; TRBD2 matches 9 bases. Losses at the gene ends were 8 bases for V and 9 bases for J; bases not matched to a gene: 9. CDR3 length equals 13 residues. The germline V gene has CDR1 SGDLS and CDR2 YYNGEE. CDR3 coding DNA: TGTGCCAGTTGTAGACTAGCGGTTGGTGAGCAGTTCTTC. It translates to CASCRLAVGEQFF.

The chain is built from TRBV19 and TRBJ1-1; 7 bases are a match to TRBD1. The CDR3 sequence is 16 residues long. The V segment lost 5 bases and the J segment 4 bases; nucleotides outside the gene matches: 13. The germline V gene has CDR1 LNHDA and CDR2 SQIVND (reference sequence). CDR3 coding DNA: TGTGCCAGTAGTCCAAGTTCGGGACAGCGGGCCACTGAAGCTTTCTTT. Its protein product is CASSPSSGQRATEAFF.

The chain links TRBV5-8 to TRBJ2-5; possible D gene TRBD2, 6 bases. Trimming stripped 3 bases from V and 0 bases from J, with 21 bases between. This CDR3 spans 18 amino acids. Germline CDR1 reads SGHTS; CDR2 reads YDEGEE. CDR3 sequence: CASSYNRDSKNYQETQYF. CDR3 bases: TGTGCCAGCAGCTATAACCGGGACTCCAAGAACTACCAAGAGACCCAGTACTTC.

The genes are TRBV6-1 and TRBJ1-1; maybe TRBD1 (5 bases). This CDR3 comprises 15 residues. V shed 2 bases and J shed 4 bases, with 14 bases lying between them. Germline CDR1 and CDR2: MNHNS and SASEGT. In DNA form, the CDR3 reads TGTGCCAGCAGTGAAAGGGGTGCCTCCGCCACTGAAGCTTTCTTT. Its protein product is CASSERGASATEAFF.

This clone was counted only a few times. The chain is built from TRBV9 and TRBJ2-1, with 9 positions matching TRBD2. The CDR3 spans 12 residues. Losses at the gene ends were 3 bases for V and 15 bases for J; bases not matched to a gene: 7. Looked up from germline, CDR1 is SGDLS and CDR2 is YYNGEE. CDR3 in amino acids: CASSASGTSPFF. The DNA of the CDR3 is TGTGCCAGCAGCGCATCAGGGACTAGCCCGTTCTTC.

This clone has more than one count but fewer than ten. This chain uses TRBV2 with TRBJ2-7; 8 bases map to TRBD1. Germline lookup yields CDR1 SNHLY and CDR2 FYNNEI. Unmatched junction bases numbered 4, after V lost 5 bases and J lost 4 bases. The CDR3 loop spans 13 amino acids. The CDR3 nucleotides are TGTGCCAGCAGTACCGGGACAGGATACGAGCAGTACTTC. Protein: CASSTGTGYEQYF.

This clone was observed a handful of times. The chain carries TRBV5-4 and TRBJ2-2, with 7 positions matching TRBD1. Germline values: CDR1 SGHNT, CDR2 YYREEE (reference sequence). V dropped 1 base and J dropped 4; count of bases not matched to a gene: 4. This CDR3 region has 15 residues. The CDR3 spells CASSLTTGFTGELFF. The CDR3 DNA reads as TGTGCCAGCAGCTTGACGACAGGGTTCACCGGGGAGCTGTTTTTT.

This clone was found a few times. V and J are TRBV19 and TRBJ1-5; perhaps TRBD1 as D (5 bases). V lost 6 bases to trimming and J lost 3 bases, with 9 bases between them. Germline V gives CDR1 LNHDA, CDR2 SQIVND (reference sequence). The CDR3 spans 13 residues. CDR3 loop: CASSQGYNQPQHF. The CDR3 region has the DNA TGTGCCAGTAGCCAGGGTTACAATCAGCCCCAGCATTTT.

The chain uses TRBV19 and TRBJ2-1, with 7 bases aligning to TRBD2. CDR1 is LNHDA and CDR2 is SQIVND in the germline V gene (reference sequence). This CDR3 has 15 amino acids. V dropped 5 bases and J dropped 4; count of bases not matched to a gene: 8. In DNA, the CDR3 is TGTGCCAGTAGTGAGACTAGCTCACCTTACAATGAGCAGTTCTTC. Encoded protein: CASSETSSPYNEQFF.

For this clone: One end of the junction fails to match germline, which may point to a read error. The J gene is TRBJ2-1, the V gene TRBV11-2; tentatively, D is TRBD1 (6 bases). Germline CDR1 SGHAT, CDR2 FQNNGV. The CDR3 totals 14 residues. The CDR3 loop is CASSSRDKYNEQFF. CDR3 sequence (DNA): TGTGCTAGCAGCTCCCGGGACAAGTACAATGAGCAGTTCTTC.

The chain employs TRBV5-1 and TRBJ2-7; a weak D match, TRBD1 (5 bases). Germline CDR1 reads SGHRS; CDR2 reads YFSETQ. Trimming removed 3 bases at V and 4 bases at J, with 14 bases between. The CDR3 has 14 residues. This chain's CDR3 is CASSWGLGSYEQYF. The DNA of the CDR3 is TGCGCCAGCAGCTGGGGCCTGGGATCGTACGAGCAGTACTTC.

The CDR3 region has the DNA TGCAGTGCCAGAAGGGGCGAGCAGTACTTC. Amino acid sequence: CSARRGEQYF. The chain has TRBV20-1 and TRBJ2-5; perhaps TRBD1 as D (5 bases). The assigned J gene may be wrong: the sequence end matches TRBJ2-7 better. Per the germline V gene, CDR1 is DFQATT and CDR2 is SNEGSKA (reference sequence). The CDR3 is made up of 10 amino acids.

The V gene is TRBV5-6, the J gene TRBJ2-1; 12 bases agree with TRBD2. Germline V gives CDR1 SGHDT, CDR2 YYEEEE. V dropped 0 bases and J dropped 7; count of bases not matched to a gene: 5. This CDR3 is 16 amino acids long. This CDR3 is CASSLAASGRANEQFF. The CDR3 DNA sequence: TGTGCCAGCAGCTTGGCTGCTAGCGGGAGGGCAAATGAGCAGTTCTTC.

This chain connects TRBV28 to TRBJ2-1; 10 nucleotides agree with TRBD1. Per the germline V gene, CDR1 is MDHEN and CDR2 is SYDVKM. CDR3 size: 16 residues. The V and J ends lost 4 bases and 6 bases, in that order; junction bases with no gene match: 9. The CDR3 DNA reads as TGTGCCAGCAGTTCGCCGGGACAGGGGATTTTCAATGAGCAGTTCTTC. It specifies CASSSPGQGIFNEQFF. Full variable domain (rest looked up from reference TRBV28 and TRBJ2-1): DVKVTQSSRYLVKRTGEKVFLECVQDMDHENMFWYRQDPGLGLRLIYFSYDVKMKEKGDIPEGYSVSREKKERFSLILESASTNQTSMYLCASSSPGQGIFNEQFFGPGTRLTVL.

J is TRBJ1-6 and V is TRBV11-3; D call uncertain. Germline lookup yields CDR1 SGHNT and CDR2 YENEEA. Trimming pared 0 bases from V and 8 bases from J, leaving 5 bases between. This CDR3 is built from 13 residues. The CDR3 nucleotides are TGTGCCAGCAGCTTAGACGGGGATTCACCCCTCCACTTT. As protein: CASSLDGDSPLHF.

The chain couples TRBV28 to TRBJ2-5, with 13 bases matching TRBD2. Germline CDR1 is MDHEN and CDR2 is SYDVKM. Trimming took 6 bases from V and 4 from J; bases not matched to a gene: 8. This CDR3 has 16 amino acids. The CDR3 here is CASRPAGLAGVETQYF. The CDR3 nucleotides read TGTGCCAGCAGGCCAGCCGGACTAGCGGGAGTAGAGACCCAGTACTTC.